Presented here are 4 T cell receptor beta chains from one specimen sequenced in a study of cytomegalovirus exposure and HLA in healthy donors. PCR used 60 Vbeta primers and 13 Jbeta primers. Sequenced by immunoSEQ multiplex PCR; TCRdb stores in-frame clones only, minus some. The sample carries about 140,000 clones, roughly four fifths recorded once. The source material was PBMCs. The source of these receptors is a woman in her thirties or forties in good health and CMV-seronegative.

The chain has TRBV7-2 and TRBJ2-7; 11 positions agree with TRBD2. The CDR3 spans 14 residues. Germline V lookup: CDR1 SGHTA, CDR2 FQGNSA. The ends lost 5 bases at V and 2 bases at J; junction bases unmatched: 2. The CDR3 DNA reads as TGTGCCAGCAGCACGACTAGCGGGACCTACGAGCAGTACTTC. This gives the protein CASSTTSGTYEQYF.

This chain connects TRBV27 to TRBJ2-7; 11 nucleotides agree with TRBD2. Germline lookup yields CDR1 MNHEY and CDR2 SMNVEV (reference sequence). V lost 5 bases to trimming and J lost 7 bases; unmatched junction nucleotides: 10. This CDR3 is 15 amino acids long. CDR3: CASSPGTSGLREQYF. The CDR3 nucleotides are TGTGCCAGCAGTCCCGGGACTAGCGGACTACGGGAGCAGTACTTC.

The table lists this clone with a few counts. The rearrangement uses TRBV15 and TRBJ2-2; D unresolved. The CDR3 runs to 14 residues. CDR1 LNHNV and CDR2 YYDKDF come from the germline V gene (reference sequence). V was clipped by 0 bases and J by 9 bases, with 11 bases between them. The CDR3 spells CATSRDPGLWELFF. As DNA, the CDR3 is TGTGCCACCAGCAGAGATCCCGGTTTATGGGAGCTGTTTTTT.

The V and J genes are TRBV28 and TRBJ2-3; TRBD1 might be the D (5 bases). V lost 1 base to trimming and J lost 5 bases, with 10 bases between them. The CDR3 sequence is 14 residues long. The V gene's germline CDR1 is MDHEN and CDR2 SYDVKM. The CDR3 DNA reads as TGTGCCAGCAGTTTATCATGGGGCCAAGATACGCAGTATTTT. Protein sequence: CASSLSWGQDTQYF. The whole variable domain, remainder taken from reference TRBV28 and TRBJ2-3, is DVKVTQSSRYLVKRTGEKVFLECVQDMDHENMFWYRQDPGLGLRLIYFSYDVKMKEKGDIPEGYSVSREKKERFSLILESASTNQTSMYLCASSLSWGQDTQYFGPGTRLTVL.